This T cell receptor (beta chain) was identified in a study of T cell repertoires in cytomegalovirus infection. Overall study findings and caveats: CMV-specific TCR beta clonotypes restricted by HLA-C were the ones dominating the ex vivo response.

The CDR3 runs to 17 residues. J gave up 0 bases and V 5 bases, and 11 bases lay outside the gene matches. About this clonotype: Antigen unknown.

Via MiXCR, TCRdb re-called the reads, giving one row per CDR3 protein. The table has approximately 200,000 distinct CDR3 sequences, roughly 22% seen once. This clonotype originated in a human donor in good health (CMV status not recorded). Some clones in this sample may be carry-over from other donors' samples. The genes are TRBV12-3 or TRBV12-4 and TRBJ1-2; 8 bases match TRBD1. The sequencing sample was made of CD8+ T cells from PBMCs. CDR3 coding DNA: TGTGCCAGCAGTCCCTGGACAGGGCCCTTAGCTAACTATGGCTACACCTTC. It codes for CASSPWTGPLANYGYTF.